The 22 T cell receptor beta chains presented below share a single source sample, sequenced in a study of CD8 T cells in Susac syndrome. With random hexamers, roughly 0.5 to 1 ug RNA was reverse transcribed. TCRdb re-analysed the immunoSEQ multiplex PCR reads in MiXCR, keeping a single row per CDR3 protein. The profile shows fewer than 350,000 distinct CDR3 sequences, approximately 85% of them singletons. The specimen was CD8+ T cells from PBMCs. These receptors were obtained from a human donor with multiple sclerosis.

This clonotype has only a few counts. The V gene is TRBV4-3, the J gene TRBJ2-1; D ambiguous. Germline V lookup: CDR1 LGHNA, CDR2 YSLEER. This CDR3 has 13 amino acids. Deletions cut 3 bases from V and 10 bases from J, with 13 bases between. The CDR3 sequence is CASSQGFNGEQFF. The CDR3 DNA reads as TGCGCCAGCAGCCAGGGGTTTAATGGGGAGCAGTTCTTC.

This clonotype came up once. This chain links TRBV7-6 with TRBJ2-1; 13 positions match TRBD2. This CDR3 is built from 16 residues. The V and J ends lost 1 base and 10 bases, in that order; junction bases with no gene match: 7. Germline V gives CDR1 SGHVS, CDR2 FNYEAQ. The CDR3 reads CASSLGTSGGPKEQFF. CDR3 in DNA: TGTGCCAGCAGCTTAGGGACTAGCGGGGGCCCTAAGGAGCAGTTCTTC.

This clonotype has just a few counts. The chain is built from TRBV9 and TRBJ2-1, with 9 nucleotides matching TRBD2. The junction had 1 base not matched to a gene; V was cut back by 4 bases and J by 2 bases. This CDR3 region has 14 residues. Germline CDR1 is SGDLS and CDR2 is YYNGEE. CDR3 nucleotide sequence: TGTGCCAGCAGCAGCGGGAGGACCTACAATGAGCAGTTCTTC. Protein sequence: CASSSGRTYNEQFF.

The gene calls are TRBV29-1 and TRBJ2-2; D not resolved. CDR1 is SQVTM and CDR2 is ANQGSEA in the germline V gene. There are 12 residues in the CDR3. Trimming shortened V by 0 bases and J by 12 bases, and 11 bases separated the two germline ends. CDR3 residues: CSVEDRKGKLFF. CDR3 bases: TGCAGCGTTGAAGATCGGAAGGGAAAGCTGTTTTTT.

The chain combines TRBV29-1 with TRBJ2-1; D is possibly TRBD2 (6 bases). CDR3 length equals 12 residues. With 2 bases removed from V and 6 bases from J, the gap between germline ends came to 8 bases. Germline CDR1 is SQVTM and CDR2 is ANQGSEA. CDR3: CSVEPGGNEQFF. The CDR3 DNA follows: TGCAGCGTTGAACCCGGGGGCAATGAGCAGTTCTTC.

The chain is built from TRBV29-1 and TRBJ1-2; 8 bases align to TRBD1. Per the germline V gene, CDR1 is SQVTM and CDR2 is ANQGSEA. J gave up 3 bases and V 6 bases, and 9 bases lay outside the gene matches. CDR3 size: 14 residues. CDR3 sequence (DNA): TGCAGCGTAGTACAGGGGGGGCTTGACTATGGCTACACCTTC. This encodes CSVVQGGLDYGYTF.

The chain recombines TRBV12-2 with TRBJ1-1; the D call of TRBD1 is as the table states it, not checked on the DNA. TRBV12-2 is a pseudogene. The CDR3 length is 15 residues. CDR3 coding DNA: TGTGCAAGTCGCTTAGCGCAGGGGATGGACACTGAAGCTTTCTTT. It yields the protein CASRLAQGMDTEAFF.

The gene calls are TRBV6-5 and TRBJ2-2, with 7 nucleotides matching TRBD1. With V trimmed by 0 bases and J by 3 bases, 13 bases remained unmatched. Germline CDR1 MNHEY, CDR2 SVGAGI. The CDR3 runs 19 residues. The CDR3 nucleotides are TGTGCCAGCAGTTACTCCCTCTCGGACAGGTGGGACGACACCGGGGAGCTGTTTTTT. This gives the protein CASSYSLSDRWDDTGELFF.

The chain is built from TRBV4-3 and TRBJ2-3; D may be TRBD2 (7 bases). The germline gives CDR1 LGHNA, CDR2 YSLEER. V lost 4 bases to trimming and J lost 4 bases, with 18 bases between them. The CDR3 covers 16 residues. The CDR3 DNA follows: TGCGCCAGCAGCCTCTCCTACTACGGGGGGCCAGATACGCAGTATTTT. Protein product: CASSLSYYGGPDTQYF.

Only one count was recorded for this clonotype. The V gene is TRBV12-3 or TRBV12-4, the J gene TRBJ2-3; possibly TRBD1 or TRBD2 for D (5 bases each). Trimming took 5 bases from V and 3 from J, leaving 15 bases between them. The CDR3 is made up of 15 amino acids. This CDR3 is CASSHSFEGTDTQYF. CDR3 coding DNA: TGTGCCAGCAGTCATAGCTTTGAGGGGACAGATACGCAGTATTTT.

This clonotype has only a few counts. This chain uses TRBV15 with TRBJ2-7; maybe TRBD2 (5 bases). This CDR3 spans 15 amino acids. Germline loops: CDR1 LNHNV, CDR2 YYDKDF (reference sequence). Trimming pared 0 bases from V and 3 bases from J, leaving 12 bases between. The CDR3 loop is CATSREASSSYEQYF. The DNA for the CDR3 is TGTGCCACCAGCAGAGAGGCTAGCAGCAGCTACGAGCAGTACTTC.

The chain couples TRBV6-1 to TRBJ2-7; D possibly corresponds to TRBD1 (7 bases). Germline CDR1 and CDR2: MNHNS and SASEGT. The CDR3 has 13 amino acids. The V end lost 11 bases, the J end lost 3 bases, and 17 bases lay between the germline ends. The CDR3 reads CAALAQGGYEQYF. For the CDR3, the DNA is TGTGCCGCCCTCGCGCAGGGGGGCTACGAGCAGTACTTC.

The chain carries TRBV6-5 and TRBJ1-5; D not resolved. CDR1 and CDR2 (germline): MNHEY, SVGAGI. V was pared by 6 bases and J by 1 base, with 10 bases between. The CDR3 loop spans 14 amino acids. CDR3 in amino acids: CASRPGGSNQPQHF. CDR3 sequence (DNA): TGTGCCAGCAGACCGGGAGGCAGCAATCAGCCCCAGCATTTT.

The rearrangement links TRBV15 to TRBJ1-2; D not certain. The CDR3 runs 16 residues. The germline gives CDR1 LNHNV, CDR2 YYDKDF (reference sequence). The V end was cut by 0 bases, the J end by 0 bases, with 11 bases between. CDR3 in DNA: TGTGCCACCAGCAGAGAAAATTGGGGTACTAACTATGGCTACACCTTC. Its protein is CATSRENWGTNYGYTF. Using reference TRBV15 and TRBJ1-2 for the parts outside the CDR3, the full variable domain is DAMVIQNPRYQVTQFGKPVTLSCSQTLNHNVMYWYQQKSSQAPKLLFHYYDKDFNNEADTPDNFQSRRPNTSFCFLDIRSPGLGDTAMYLCATSRENWGTNYGYTFGSGTRLTVV.

This clonotype has only a few counts. This chain connects TRBV3-1 to TRBJ2-2; no clear D. The germline V and J ends were trimmed by 1 base and 6 bases, with 9 bases remaining between them. Germline-derived CDR1 and CDR2 are LGHDT and YNNKEL (reference sequence). The CDR3 covers 14 residues. CDR3 protein: CASSQVRRPGELFF. The CDR3 DNA reads TGTGCCAGCAGCCAAGTTCGGCGGCCCGGGGAGCTGTTTTTT.

The chain links TRBV18 to TRBJ2-1, with D maybe TRBD2 (7 bases). V was pared by 3 bases and J by 9 bases, with 9 bases between. The germline V gene has CDR1 KGHSH and CDR2 LQKENI. CDR3 length: 12 residues. CDR3 sequence reads: CASSPGGAEQFF. The CDR3 nucleotides read TGTGCCAGCTCACCGGGGGGGGCTGAGCAGTTCTTC.

Remarks on this clonotype: This is likely a read error, given that the CDR3 carries no conserved phenylalanine or tryptophan at its end. V gene TRBV5-4 combines with J gene TRBJ2-7; D may correspond to TRBD1 or TRBD2 (5 bases each). The CDR3 runs 16 residues. Trimming stripped 0 bases from V and 2 bases from J, with 15 bases between. From germline, CDR1 is SGHNT and CDR2 YYREEE (reference sequence). CDR3 region: CASSLGPLGTPYEQYL. The CDR3 coding sequence is TGTGCCAGCAGCTTGGGGCCACTAGGGACCCCCTACGAGCAGTACCTC.

The chain uses TRBV19 and TRBJ1-1; D call uncertain. The ends were cut back, 1 base at V and 1 base at J, with 7 bases in the middle. The CDR3 is made up of 14 amino acids. The germline CDR1 and CDR2 sequences are LNHDA and SQIVND (reference sequence). CDR3 amino acids: CASSIGPGNTEAFF. The CDR3 nucleotides read TGTGCCAGTAGTATAGGTCCGGGGAACACTGAAGCTTTCTTT.

The chain recombines TRBV28 with TRBJ1-6, with D possibly matching TRBD1 (6 bases). This CDR3 region has 14 residues. The V gene's germline CDR1 is MDHEN and CDR2 SYDVKM. V gave up 6 bases and J gave up 9 bases, with 15 bases separating them. CDR3 coding DNA: TGTGCCAGCAGATCCCCAGGGGTTGGTTCACCCCTCCACTTT. Translation: CASRSPGVGSPLHF.

The chain links TRBV10-3 to TRBJ1-2; D is possibly TRBD1 (6 bases). Germline CDR1 reads ENHRY; CDR2 reads SYGVKD. The V end was cut by 3 bases, the J end by 2 bases, with 13 bases between. The CDR3 is made up of 15 amino acids. CDR3 protein: CAISDGTTINYGYTF. For the CDR3, the DNA is TGTGCCATCAGTGATGGGACAACTATAAACTATGGCTACACCTTC.

V is TRBV6-5 and J is TRBJ2-3; 8 bases align to TRBD2. J lost 4 bases, V lost 4 bases, and 10 bases had no gene match. From germline, CDR1 is MNHEY and CDR2 SVGAGI. The CDR3 runs 16 residues. In DNA, the CDR3 is TGTGCCAGCAGTTCCCCCGGGGGGGGAGGGGCAGATACGCAGTATTTT. It encodes CASSSPGGGGADTQYF.

The CDR3 bases are TGTGCCAGCAGCGCCGGACAGGCGCCCTATGGCTACACCTTC. The encoded protein is CASSAGQAPYGYTF. The chain couples TRBV9 to TRBJ1-2; 7 nucleotides line up with TRBD1. V lost 3 bases and J lost 4; bases outside the gene matches: 6. The germline V gene has CDR1 SGDLS and CDR2 YYNGEE. The CDR3 sequence is 14 residues long.